This TCR beta chain came from a study of persistence of HIV-infected CD4 T cells. Study-wide results and limits: Antigen-responding cells were enriched for degenerate expanded CDR3beta sequences.

In the case of this clone: Its antigen remains unidentified.

Cells were stimulated with CMV-infected fibroblast lysates at 10 ug/mL. Sorted nonresponding memory CD4+ T cells were CD40L-negative, CD69-negative, CD45RO-high. For at least 4 years, plasma HIV-1 RNA was undetectable (<50 copies/mL). This CDR3 comprises 13 residues. CDR1 SQVTM and CDR2 ANQGSEA come from the germline V gene. Trimming cost V 7 bases and J 7 bases; bases outside gene matches: 7. The libraries were made with immunoSEQ version 4 in survey mode. This table comes from immunoSEQ multiplex PCR, and its TCRdb copy is limited to in-frame clones, with some not included. The sample lists some 28,000 clones, more than 75% occurring once.

The rearrangement links TRBV29-1 to TRBJ2-2; 9 positions match TRBD1. The sequence came from an adult man with HIV who was CMV-seropositive. This specimen consisted of CD4+ T cells sorted from PBMCs after approximately 18-hour stimulation, obtained from a patient who received antiretroviral therapy. CDR3: CSARDRDIGELFF. In DNA form, the CDR3 reads TGCAGCGCCCGGGACAGGGATATCGGGGAGCTGTTTTTT.